One sample yielded the 8 T cell receptor beta chains listed below, sequenced in a study of blood T cell repertoires in COVID-19. Repertoires were generated with immunoSEQ multiplex PCR, while TCRdb's copy carries only in-frame clones and drops some. This table has roughly 250,000 clones, roughly 83% appearing once. The specimen was peripheral blood. These TCRs come from a woman of 80 years or more with acute or convalescent COVID-19.

In regard to this clone: This may be a read error, as it is one base from a much larger clone. This specimen includes other DNA sequences encoding the same CDR3. V is TRBV3-1 (or the pseudogene TRBV3-2) and J is TRBJ1-5; D remains ambiguous. There are 13 residues in the CDR3. V shed 0 bases and J shed 4 bases, with 4 bases lying between them. Germline CDR1 LGHDT, CDR2 YNNKEL (reference sequence). DNA for the CDR3: TGTGCCAGCAGCCAAGACAGAAATCAGCCCCAGCATTTT. The encoded protein is CASSQDRNQPQHF.

This clone was counted once. V gene TRBV5-1 combines with J gene TRBJ2-1; D ambiguous. The CDR3 runs 16 residues. V was cut by 0 bases and J by 0 bases, with 10 bases left in between. Germline CDR1 is SGHRS and CDR2 is YFSETQ. The CDR3 nucleotides read TGCGCCAGCAGCTTGGTGGCAACCCTCTCCTACAATGAGCAGTTCTTC. Encoded protein: CASSLVATLSYNEQFF.

This clone has just one count. This CDR3 reads CASSEGAYSNQPQHF. The CDR3 nucleotides are TGTGCCAGCAGTGAAGGAGCGTATAGCAATCAGCCCCAGCATTTT. J is TRBJ1-5 and V is TRBV6-1; D is unresolved. V was cut by 1 base and J by 0 bases, with 7 bases left in between. Germline V gives CDR1 MNHNS, CDR2 SASEGT. The CDR3 is 15 residues long.

The chain links TRBV5-1 to TRBJ2-1; D is perhaps TRBD2 (5 bases). The CDR3 totals 16 residues. Trimming removed 0 bases from V and 6 bases from J, with 16 bases in between. Germline V CDR1 and CDR2: SGHRS, YFSETQ. CDR3 nucleotide sequence: TGCGCCAGCAGCTTGGATGGCAGCGGACCCTCCAATGAGCAGTTCTTC. Protein sequence: CASSLDGSGPSNEQFF.

This clone was counted once. This same CDR3 is encoded by further DNA sequences in the sample. V and J are TRBV29-1 and TRBJ1-1; 10 bases line up with TRBD1. Germline-derived CDR1 and CDR2 are SQVTM and ANQGSEA. This CDR3 contains 13 residues. V was pared by 6 bases and J by 5 bases, with 6 bases of the junction left unmatched. The CDR3 DNA follows: TGCAGCGTAGACAGGGGGCAAAGGACTGAAGCTTTCTTT. Amino acid sequence: CSVDRGQRTEAFF.

The chain has TRBV2 and TRBJ1-5, with a weak D call TRBD1 (6 bases). Germline V gene lookup returns CDR1 SNHLY and CDR2 FYNNEI. The germline V and J ends were trimmed by 1 base and 4 bases, with 11 bases remaining between them. The CDR3 has 15 amino acids. In DNA form, the CDR3 reads TGTGCCAGCAGTGAAGTGTTTAGGGGGAATCAGCCCCAGCATTTT. Translating gives CASSEVFRGNQPQHF.

V is TRBV3-1 (or the pseudogene TRBV3-2) and J is TRBJ1-3; tentatively, D is TRBD1 (6 bases). Germline-derived CDR1 and CDR2 are LGHDT and YNNKEL (reference sequence). With 4 bases removed from V and 4 bases from J, the gap between germline ends came to 11 bases. The CDR3 runs to 14 residues. CDR3 in amino acids: CASSPQGFGNTIYF. Written as DNA, the CDR3 is TGTGCCAGCAGCCCGCAGGGGTTCGGAAACACCATATATTTT.

Only one count was recorded for this clone. The rearrangement joins TRBV7-2 to TRBJ1-5, with D tentatively TRBD1 (6 bases). The CDR3 has 14 amino acids. V was pared by 4 bases and J by 5 bases, with 12 bases between. Germline values: CDR1 SGHTA, CDR2 FQGNSA. The CDR3 protein is CASSSGGGHQPQHF. CDR3 bases: TGTGCCAGCAGCTCGGGGGGCGGCCATCAGCCCCAGCATTTT. The variable domain in full, with the rest retrieved from reference TRBV7-2 and TRBJ1-5, is GAGVSQSPSNKVTEKGKDVELRCDPISGHTALYWYRQSLGQGLEFLIYFQGNSAPDKSGLPSDRFSAERTGGSVSTLTIQRTQQEDSAVYLCASSSGGGHQPQHFGDGTRLSIL.